Listed here is a single TCR beta chain. Enrolled through a virtual design, the participants were between roughly 18 and 95 years of age and came from under 25 US areas. Authors' analysis steps: Counts of nucleated cells, estimated from reference gene primer amplification, were obtained. TCRdb keeps only in-frame clones here, not all; method: immunoSEQ multiplex PCR. From that table come the V and J calls and clone size; the DNA was used to work out D and trimming. The table shows 300,000 to 400,000 clones, with 85% occurring only once. This specimen comes from a study of blood T cell repertoires in COVID-19. Study summary: Both acute and convalescent COVID-19 samples were obtained from the United States, Italy and Spain. The analysed material was cDNA or gDNA that came from T cells, B-cell-depleted T cells, or PBMCs.

What was sequenced was PBMCs or T cells enriched from blood (not recorded which). The sequence came from a woman aged 25 to 39 who had been exposed to COVID-19.

CDR3 nucleotide sequence: TGTGCCAGCAGCTTCGGAGCGAACACCGGGGAGCTGTTTTTT. Amino acids: CASSFGANTGELFF. The chain has TRBV5-6 and TRBJ2-2; D not resolved. This CDR3 is built from 14 residues. V dropped 2 bases and J dropped 0 bases, with 5 bases sitting between them. Germline assignment: CDR1 SGHDT and CDR2 YYEEEE.